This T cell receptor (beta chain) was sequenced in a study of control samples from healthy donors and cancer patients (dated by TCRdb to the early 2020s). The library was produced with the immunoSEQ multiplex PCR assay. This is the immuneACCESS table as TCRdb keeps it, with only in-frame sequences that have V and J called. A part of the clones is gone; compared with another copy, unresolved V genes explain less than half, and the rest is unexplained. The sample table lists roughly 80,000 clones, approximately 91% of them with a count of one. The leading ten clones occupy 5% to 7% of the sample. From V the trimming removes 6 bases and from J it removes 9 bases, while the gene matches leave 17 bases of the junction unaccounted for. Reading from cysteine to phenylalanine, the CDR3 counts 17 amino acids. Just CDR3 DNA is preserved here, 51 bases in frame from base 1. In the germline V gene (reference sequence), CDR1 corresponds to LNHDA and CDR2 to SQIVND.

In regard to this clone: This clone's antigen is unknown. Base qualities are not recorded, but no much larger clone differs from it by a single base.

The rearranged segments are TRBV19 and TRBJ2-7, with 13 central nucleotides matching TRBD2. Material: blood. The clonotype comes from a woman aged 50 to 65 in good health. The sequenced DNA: TGTGCCAGTAGCTCCGCCTCGACTAGCGGGGGGCTCGAAGGGCAGTACTTC. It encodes CASSSASTSGGLEGQYF.